The subject of this entry is one T cell receptor (beta chain). Its antigen is unknown. The germline V gene encodes CDR1 DFQATT and CDR2 SNEGSKA (reference sequence). There are 11 residues in the CDR3. Germline trimming cut 3 bases from V and 10 bases from J; bases unmatched to any gene: 4. The data were obtained in a study of T-cell memory formation after mild COVID-19. Study details: Clusters were largely donor specific.

Barcoded TCR alpha and TCR beta cDNA libraries with UMIs came from 5'RACE using constant-segment primers. From the 5' RACE reads, TCRdb called clonotypes with MiXCR, one entry per CDR3 protein. The table shows 200,000 to 250,000 distinct CDR3 sequences, with roughly 15% occurring only once. Study-wide points: In pre-infection memory, a portion of responding clones appeared, which suggested that cross-reactive memory joined. Largely, contracting CD4+ clones fell within CM and EM, and contracting CD8+ clones within EMRA.

This clonotype was sampled from a young man who had mild COVID-19 (a few samples of this study predate the infection). Cell type and time point are not known. Sequences were obtained from PBMCs or a T cell subset sorted from them (not recorded which). The chain carries TRBV20-1 and TRBJ2-5; TRBD2 matches at 8 bases. The CDR3 protein is CSARGRGGQYF. The DNA for the CDR3 is TGCAGTGCTAGGGGCCGGGGGGGCCAGTACTTC.